The sequence of this T cell receptor (beta chain) was determined in a study of identical twins. Per the germline V gene, CDR1 is LNHDA and CDR2 is SQIVND (reference sequence). The CDR3 runs to 14 residues. V lost 5 bases and J 4 bases, leaving 14 bases between the germline ends. A single record per CDR3 protein comes from TCRdb applying MiXCR to the 5' RACE reads. The repertoire has 1.5 million to 2 million distinct CDR3 sequences, around a third of them found once; the top ten carry about 0.27%. The receptor was isolated from a newborn girl in good health. The chain uses TRBV19 and TRBJ1-2, with D hard to call. The sample taken for sequencing was cord blood. The DNA for the CDR3 is TGTGCCAGTAGTCCGAAAGGAGATTCCTATGGCTACACCTTC. It codes for CASSPKGDSYGYTF.